Presented here are 26 T cell receptor beta chains from one specimen sequenced in a study of early stage breast cancer tumors. Measured with immunoSEQ multiplex PCR; TCRdb has only the in-frame clones, and not every one. The table lists around 28,000 clones, 70% to 75% of them singletons, with around 10% in the top ten. Sequencing was performed on breast tumor tissue. Receptors were obtained from a person aged 25-39 years with breast cancer.

This chain uses TRBV5-1 with TRBJ2-7; 8 bases match TRBD2. CDR1 and CDR2 from the germline V gene are SGHRS and YFSETQ. Germline trimming cut 0 bases from V and 2 bases from J; bases unmatched to any gene: 7. This CDR3 region has 16 residues. The CDR3 nucleotides are TGCGCCAGCAGCTTGGGTAGCGGGAATCTACCCTACGAGCAGTACTTC. Amino acid sequence: CASSLGSGNLPYEQYF. Combining the CDR3 with reference TRBV5-1 and TRBJ2-7 gives the whole variable domain KAGVTQTPRYLIKTRGQQVTLSCSPISGHRSVSWYQQTPGQGLQFLFEYFSETQRNKGNFPGRFSGRQFSNSRSEMNVSTLELGDSALYLCASSLGSGNLPYEQYFGPGTRLTVT.

This chain joins TRBV7-5 and TRBJ1-1; no check of the table's D call, TRBD1, against the DNA was made. TRBV7-5 is classified as a pseudogene. This CDR3 is built from 16 residues. The DNA of the CDR3 is TGTGTCAGAAGCCTCAGGCCGGGACAGGTGAACACTGAAGCTTTCTTT. Translation gives CVRSLRPGQVNTEAFF.

The V call is TRBV19, the J call TRBJ2-3; 10 bases align to TRBD1. V dropped 6 bases and J dropped 0; count of bases not matched to a gene: 6. This CDR3 comprises 16 residues. Germline CDR1 reads LNHDA; CDR2 reads SQIVND (reference sequence). The CDR3 spells CASRDRGRSSTDTQYF. The CDR3 region has the DNA TGTGCCAGTAGAGACAGGGGGCGGTCTAGCACAGATACGCAGTATTTT. The variable domain in full, with the rest retrieved from reference TRBV19 and TRBJ2-3, is DGGITQSPKYLFRKEGQNVTLSCEQNLNHDAMYWYRQDPGQGLRLIYYSQIVNDFQKGDIAEGYSVSREKKESFPLTVTSAQKNPTAFYLCASRDRGRSSTDTQYFGPGTRLTVL.

The chain uses TRBV27 and TRBJ1-2, with TRBD1 matching over 9 bases. CDR1 is MNHEY, CDR2 SMNVEV, per germline (reference sequence). The CDR3 contains 13 residues. Unmatched junction bases numbered 5, after V lost 4 bases and J lost 8 bases. DNA of the CDR3: TGTGCCAGCAGTTCGGGACAGGGTGGAGGCTACACCTTC. Translated: CASSSGQGGGYTF.

The gene calls are TRBV5-1 and TRBJ1-2, with a weak D call TRBD1 (6 bases). Between the trimmed V and J ends, which lost 0 bases and 6 bases, there was a span of 27 bases. The CDR3 has 19 residues. Germline V gene lookup returns CDR1 SGHRS and CDR2 YFSETQ. CDR3 in DNA: TGCGCCAGCAGCTTGGAGGGGGGAACGGTCGGACTACGTGTTCATGGCTACACCTTC. This encodes CASSLEGGTVGLRVHGYTF.

V is TRBV4-2 and J is TRBJ1-2, with D hard to call. This CDR3 spans 13 amino acids. Germline assignment: CDR1 LGHNA and CDR2 YNFKEQ. Trimming pared 1 base from V and 3 bases from J, leaving 6 bases between. The CDR3 here is CASSQAEHYGYTF. The CDR3 DNA sequence: TGTGCCAGCAGCCAAGCTGAACACTATGGCTACACCTTC.

The chain carries TRBV5-1 and TRBJ1-3, with a weak D call TRBD1 (5 bases). The CDR3 extends over 16 amino acids. V lost 0 bases to trimming and J lost 2 bases, with 12 bases between them. The V gene's germline CDR1 is SGHRS and CDR2 YFSETQ. CDR3 sequence reads: CASSLGYGAAGNTIYF. The CDR3 DNA reads TGCGCCAGCAGCTTGGGATACGGGGCGGCTGGAAACACCATATATTTT.

This chain joins TRBV18 and TRBJ2-3, with TRBD1 as a possible D gene (5 bases). The CDR3 is 14 amino acids. Germline loops: CDR1 KGHSH, CDR2 LQKENI. The ends were cut back, 5 bases at V and 4 bases at J, with 13 bases in the middle. The CDR3 DNA reads as TGTGCCAGCTCAGTTCAGGGTTCAGCAGATACGCAGTATTTT. This translates into CASSVQGSADTQYF.

The chain joins TRBV19 to TRBJ1-2; D may be TRBD1 (6 bases). The CDR3 runs 12 residues. From germline, CDR1 is LNHDA and CDR2 SQIVND (reference sequence). With 7 bases removed from V and 6 bases from J, the gap between germline ends came to 12 bases. CDR3 in DNA: TGTGCCAGTATAGGGCAGGGGAATGGCTACACCTTC. This gives the protein CASIGQGNGYTF.

In this sample, this clone turned up a few times. The chain recombines TRBV7-9 with TRBJ1-6; possible D gene TRBD1, 5 bases. CDR1 is SEHNR and CDR2 is FQNEAQ in the germline V gene (reference sequence). The CDR3 spans 14 residues. The V end was cut by 5 bases, the J end by 9 bases, with 14 bases between. This CDR3 reads CASSNRLLASPLHF. The CDR3 bases are TGTGCCAGCAGCAACAGGCTCCTGGCTTCACCCCTCCACTTT.

V and J are TRBV21-1 and TRBJ1-1; the table's D call, TRBD1, was not checked against the DNA. TRBV21-1 is a pseudogene segment. CDR3 length: 16 residues. The CDR3 sequence: CASSKDGTGLNTEAFF. The CDR3 nucleotides read TGTGCCAGCAGCAAAGACGGGACAGGGTTGAACACTGAAGCTTTCTTT.

This clone was detected only a few times. The chain is built from TRBV11-2 and TRBJ1-1; D call uncertain. CDR1 is SGHAT and CDR2 is FQNNGV in the germline V gene. The CDR3 loop spans 16 amino acids. Trimming took off 2 bases at V and 3 bases at J, with 16 bases between the two ends. CDR3 residues: CASSLQSGGRYTEAFF. The DNA for the CDR3 is TGTGCCAGCAGCTTACAGTCGGGAGGACGGTACACTGAAGCTTTCTTT.

This chain connects TRBV12-5 to TRBJ1-5, with 8 bases identical to TRBD1. V dropped 7 bases and J dropped 5; count of bases not matched to a gene: 13. Germline CDR1 LGHNT, CDR2 FRNRAP. The CDR3 extends over 16 amino acids. The DNA of the CDR3 is TGTGCTAGTGTTGCAGGGGGCTTGTTGATTGATCAGCCCCAGCATTTT. As protein: CASVAGGLLIDQPQHF.

This clone appeared a single time. An end of the junction does not agree with germline; a read error may underlie this. This chain joins TRBV6-1 and TRBJ1-2; a possible D gene is TRBD1 (5 bases). There are 12 residues in the CDR3. CDR1 MNHNS and CDR2 SASEGT come from the germline V gene. The CDR3 loop reads CASSEAWSAGPF. The DNA of the CDR3 is TGTGCCAGCAGTGAAGCGTGGAGCGCAGGGCCCTTC.

V is TRBV27 and J is TRBJ2-1; 9 nucleotides agree with TRBD2. CDR3 length: 16 residues. CDR1 is MNHEY, CDR2 SMNVEV, per germline (reference sequence). The junction had 19 bases not matched to a gene; V was cut back by 7 bases and J by 12 bases. The chain's CDR3 is CASTPQTSGFRGRQFF. The DNA of the CDR3 is TGTGCCAGCACCCCCCAGACTAGCGGCTTCAGGGGTCGGCAGTTCTTC.

The rearrangement links TRBV7-8 to TRBJ1-4; 9 bases map to TRBD1. Germline CDR1 SGHVS, CDR2 FQNEAQ. This CDR3 is 15 amino acids long. V trimming: 0 bases; J trimming: 6 bases; junction bases outside the gene matches: 2. CDR3 sequence reads: CASSLAGQGDEKLFF. The CDR3 coding sequence is TGTGCCAGCAGCTTAGCGGGACAGGGAGATGAAAAACTGTTTTTT. Based on the CDR3 plus reference TRBV7-8 and TRBJ1-4, the full variable domain is GAGVSQSPRYKVAKRGQDVALRCDPISGHVSLFWYQQALGQGPEFLTYFQNEAQLDKSGLPSDRFFAERPEGSVSTLKIQRTQQEDSAVYLCASSLAGQGDEKLFFGSGTQLSVL.

In this sample, this clone turned up once. A junction boundary mismatches the germline segment, possibly from a read error. The rearrangement joins TRBV7-2 to TRBJ2-6, with TRBD1 as a possible D gene (5 bases). The CDR3 loop spans 16 amino acids. CDR1 and CDR2 (germline): SGHTA, FQGNSA. The DNA for the CDR3 is TGTGCCAGCAGCTTAGAAGGTGCCTATGGGGCCAACGTCCCGACTTTC. It translates to CASSLEGAYGANVPTF.

The chain uses TRBV19 and TRBJ2-1, with D unresolved. Germline V lookup: CDR1 LNHDA, CDR2 SQIVND (reference sequence). The CDR3 is 15 amino acids. Trimming removed 4 bases from V and 1 base from J, with 11 bases in between. CDR3 loop: CASSRRSSSYNEQFF. The DNA for the CDR3 is TGTGCCAGTAGTAGAAGGAGTAGTTCCTACAATGAGCAGTTCTTC.

The CDR3 region has the DNA TGTGCCAGCAGCTTAAATGCAGCGATCTCCTACGAGCAGTACTTC. Amino acids: CASSLNAAISYEQYF. This chain connects TRBV7-2 to TRBJ2-7; no firm D call. Germline-derived CDR1 and CDR2 are SGHTA and FQGNSA. This CDR3 contains 15 residues. V lost 2 bases and J lost 0, with 11 bases in between.

The chain employs TRBV7-2 and TRBJ2-7, with D perhaps matching TRBD1 (6 bases). V gave up 1 base and J gave up 5 bases, with 15 bases separating them. The CDR3 runs 15 residues. Germline V gene data show CDR1 as SGHTA and CDR2 as FQGNSA. This chain's CDR3 is CASSLGGGAVNEQYF. CDR3 coding DNA: TGTGCCAGCAGCTTAGGTGGGGGCGCGGTAAACGAGCAGTACTTC.

The CDR3 loop is CASSWGTRGDEQYF. CDR3 DNA sequence: TGCGCCAGCAGCTGGGGAACAAGGGGAGACGAGCAGTACTTC. V gene TRBV5-1 combines with J gene TRBJ2-5; either TRBD1 or TRBD2 may supply D (5 bases each). The J call may be mistaken, given a closer DNA end match to TRBJ2-7. The CDR3 length is 14 residues. Germline CDR1 and CDR2: SGHRS and YFSETQ.

In this sample, this clone turned up a few times. The gene calls are TRBV5-6 and TRBJ2-7; TRBD2 matches at 9 bases. V dropped 3 bases and J dropped 6; count of bases not matched to a gene: 7. The CDR3 is made up of 14 amino acids. The germline V gene encodes CDR1 SGHDT and CDR2 YYEEEE. This chain's CDR3 is CASSSAGGPGEQYF. CDR3 coding DNA: TGTGCCAGCAGCTCGGCGGGAGGGCCTGGCGAGCAGTACTTC.

The chain combines TRBV6-6 with TRBJ1-5, with no clear D. Germline values: CDR1 MNHNY, CDR2 SVGAGI (reference sequence). This CDR3 has 12 amino acids. Deletions cut 10 bases from V and 4 bases from J, with 11 bases between. CDR3 bases: TGTGCCACCGGGGTACCTAATCAGCCCCAGCATTTT. Translated, it gives CATGVPNQPQHF.

The sample holds a few counts of this clone. V is TRBV19 and J is TRBJ2-5; 9 positions agree with TRBD2. V was clipped by 3 bases and J by 2 bases; unmatched bases: 4. This CDR3 spans 15 amino acids. The V gene's germline CDR1 is LNHDA and CDR2 SQIVND (reference sequence). In DNA, the CDR3 is TGTGCCAGTAGTATGCCTAGCGGGGCTCAAGAGACCCAGTACTTC. Translating gives CASSMPSGAQETQYF.

This rearrangement joins TRBV9 to TRBJ1-1, with D unresolved. Germline CDR1 reads SGDLS; CDR2 reads YYNGEE. This CDR3 contains 14 residues. Trimming removed 3 bases at V and 2 bases at J, with 11 bases between. This CDR3 is CASSAQNFNTEAFF. Written as DNA, the CDR3 is TGTGCCAGCAGCGCGCAGAATTTCAACACTGAAGCTTTCTTT.

The chain is built from TRBV10-3 and TRBJ1-5; possible D gene TRBD1, 6 bases. CDR3 size: 13 residues. Germline loops: CDR1 ENHRY, CDR2 SYGVKD. V lost 7 bases and J 4 bases, leaving 11 bases between the germline ends. The CDR3 DNA sequence: TGTGCCATCAATACAGGGTTAAATCAGCCCCAGCATTTT. This sequence encodes CAINTGLNQPQHF.